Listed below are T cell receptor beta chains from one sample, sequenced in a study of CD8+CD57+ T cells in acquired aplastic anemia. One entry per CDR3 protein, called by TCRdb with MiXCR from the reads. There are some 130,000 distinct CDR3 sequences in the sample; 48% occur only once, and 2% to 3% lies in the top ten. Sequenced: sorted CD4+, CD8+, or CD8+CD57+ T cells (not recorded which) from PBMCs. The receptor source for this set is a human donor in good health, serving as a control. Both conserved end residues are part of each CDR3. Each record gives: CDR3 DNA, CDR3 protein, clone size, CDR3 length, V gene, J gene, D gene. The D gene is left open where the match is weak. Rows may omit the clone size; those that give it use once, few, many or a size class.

cdr3_nt: TGCAGCGTTGGCGACGGAGCCTACGAGCAGTACTTC
cdr3_aa: CSVGDGAYEQYF
clone_size: .
cdr3_length: 12
v_call: TRBV29-1
j_call: TRBJ2-7
d_call: .

cdr3_nt: TGTGCCAGTCGAATCGCCAACACTGAAGCTTTCTTT
cdr3_aa: CASRIANTEAFF
clone_size: .
cdr3_length: 12
v_call: TRBV19
j_call: TRBJ1-1
d_call: .

cdr3_nt: TGTGCCACCAGCAGAGATCATAACAGGAACACTGAAGCTTTCTTT
cdr3_aa: CATSRDHNRNTEAFF
clone_size: .
cdr3_length: 15
v_call: TRBV15
j_call: TRBJ1-1
d_call: .

cdr3_nt: TGTGCCAGCAGCAGGGACCGATTTTCCTATGGCTACACCTTC
cdr3_aa: CASSRDRFSYGYTF
clone_size: many
cdr3_length: 14
v_call: TRBV5-6
j_call: TRBJ1-2
d_call: .

cdr3_nt: TGTGCCAGCAGTTACGGACAGCCCAGCATGAGAACGAAGCAGTACTTC
cdr3_aa: CASSYGQPSMRTKQYF
clone_size: many
cdr3_length: 16
v_call: TRBV6-6
j_call: TRBJ2-7
d_call: .

cdr3_nt: TGTGCCAGCAGCCCTAACACCGGGACAGGAGAGACCCAGTACTTC
cdr3_aa: CASSPNTGTGETQYF
clone_size: many
cdr3_length: 15
v_call: TRBV7-8
j_call: TRBJ2-5
d_call: TRBD1

cdr3_nt: TGCGCCAGCAGTGAGGTGGGGACGGGCACTGAAGCTTTCTTT
cdr3_aa: CASSEVGTGTEAFF
clone_size: .
cdr3_length: 14
v_call: TRBV10-2
j_call: TRBJ1-1
d_call: .

cdr3_nt: TGTGCCACCAGCAGGGACCCGAAGGAGACCCAGTACTTC
cdr3_aa: CATSRDPKETQYF
clone_size: few
cdr3_length: 13
v_call: TRBV15
j_call: TRBJ2-5
d_call: .

cdr3_nt: TGCGGCGTGGGGGTACGGGAAAAACTGTTCTTT
cdr3_aa: CGVGVREKLFF
clone_size: .
cdr3_length: 11
v_call: TRBV29-1
j_call: TRBJ1-4
d_call: .

cdr3_nt: TGTGCCACCCTAGCCAGGGGGAACAATGAGCAGTTCTTC
cdr3_aa: CATLARGNNEQFF
clone_size: many
cdr3_length: 13
v_call: TRBV11-3
j_call: TRBJ2-1
d_call: TRBD1

cdr3_nt: TGTGCCAGCAGGCCAACGTTCGAGAGGTACGAGCAGTACTTC
cdr3_aa: CASRPTFERYEQYF
clone_size: once
cdr3_length: 14
v_call: TRBV6-1
j_call: TRBJ2-7
d_call: .

cdr3_nt: TGTGCCAGCCTAGACTTCCAAGAGACCCAGTACTTC
cdr3_aa: CASLDFQETQYF
clone_size: .
cdr3_length: 12
v_call: TRBV12-3/TRBV12-4
j_call: TRBJ2-5
d_call: .

cdr3_nt: TGTGCCACCAGCAGAAAAAGACAGGGTTTCACTGAAGCTTTCTTT
cdr3_aa: CATSRKRQGFTEAFF
clone_size: .
cdr3_length: 15
v_call: TRBV15
j_call: TRBJ1-1
d_call: TRBD1

cdr3_nt: TGTGCCACCAGCAGAGATGCTGAGGGGGGCTACGAGCAGTACTTC
cdr3_aa: CATSRDAEGGYEQYF
clone_size: .
cdr3_length: 15
v_call: TRBV15
j_call: TRBJ2-7
d_call: .

cdr3_nt: TGTGCCACCAGTCAACACCGGGACAGGACCACCTACGAGCAGTACTTC
cdr3_aa: CATSQHRDRTTYEQYF
clone_size: .
cdr3_length: 16
v_call: TRBV24-1
j_call: TRBJ2-7
d_call: TRBD1

cdr3_nt: TGTGCCAGTAGTATGGAGGGGAGAGGCTACACCTTC
cdr3_aa: CASSMEGRGYTF
clone_size: .
cdr3_length: 12
v_call: TRBV19
j_call: TRBJ1-2
d_call: .

cdr3_nt: TGTGCCAGCAGCCAATTACAGGGACCGACTGTACCCCTCCACTTT
cdr3_aa: CASSQLQGPTVPLHF
clone_size: .
cdr3_length: 15
v_call: TRBV4-2
j_call: TRBJ1-6
d_call: .

cdr3_nt: TGCAGTGCTAGAGATGCGGCCAGGGGAGGGGACACTGAAGCTTTCTTT
cdr3_aa: CSARDAARGGDTEAFF
clone_size: .
cdr3_length: 16
v_call: TRBV20-1
j_call: TRBJ1-1
d_call: .

cdr3_nt: TGTGCCAGCAGCTTAAGAGGCAGCACAGATACGCAGTATTTT
cdr3_aa: CASSLRGSTDTQYF
clone_size: .
cdr3_length: 14
v_call: TRBV7-9
j_call: TRBJ2-3
d_call: .

cdr3_nt: TGTGCCAGCAGCCAAGTCATGAGGGGGCGCAACTATGGCTACACCTTC
cdr3_aa: CASSQVMRGRNYGYTF
clone_size: many
cdr3_length: 16
v_call: TRBV3-1
j_call: TRBJ1-2
d_call: TRBD1

cdr3_nt: TGTGCCAGTAGTAAGCTAGGGGGACCGTTGAGCGGAGCTTTCTTT
cdr3_aa: CASSKLGGPLSGAFF
clone_size: .
cdr3_length: 15
v_call: TRBV19
j_call: TRBJ1-1
d_call: .

cdr3_nt: TGTGCCAGTAGTATCGTGGGACAGGGCCCTCAGACTGAAGCTTTCTTT
cdr3_aa: CASSIVGQGPQTEAFF
clone_size: many
cdr3_length: 16
v_call: TRBV19
j_call: TRBJ1-1
d_call: TRBD1

cdr3_nt: TGTGCCAGCAGTGAAGCAGCGGGGGGGCCCTACGAGCAGTACTTC
cdr3_aa: CASSEAAGGPYEQYF
clone_size: many
cdr3_length: 15
v_call: TRBV6-1
j_call: TRBJ2-7
d_call: TRBD2

cdr3_nt: TGCGCCAGCAGTGGCCCTTCTAGCGGGGGCAACACAGATACGCAGTATTTT
cdr3_aa: CASSGPSSGGNTDTQYF
clone_size: .
cdr3_length: 17
v_call: TRBV10-1
j_call: TRBJ2-3
d_call: TRBD2

cdr3_nt: TGTGCCAGCAGCGCGGGACAGGGGGGTGGCGGCTACACCTTC
cdr3_aa: CASSAGQGGGGYTF
clone_size: .
cdr3_length: 14
v_call: TRBV7-9
j_call: TRBJ1-2
d_call: TRBD1

cdr3_nt: TGCGCCAGCAGCCACTCGACAGGGGACTATGGCTACACCTTC
cdr3_aa: CASSHSTGDYGYTF
clone_size: .
cdr3_length: 14
v_call: TRBV7-6
j_call: TRBJ1-2
d_call: TRBD1

cdr3_nt: TGCAGTGCTAAGGACAGGGGGGAATATGGCTACACCTTC
cdr3_aa: CSAKDRGEYGYTF
clone_size: .
cdr3_length: 13
v_call: TRBV20-1
j_call: TRBJ1-2
d_call: TRBD1

cdr3_nt: TGTGCCAGTAGTATAGGTGCTGCTAGCACAGATACGCAGTATTTT
cdr3_aa: CASSIGAASTDTQYF
clone_size: many
cdr3_length: 15
v_call: TRBV19
j_call: TRBJ2-3
d_call: .

cdr3_nt: TGCGCCAGCAGCTTGGCCGGAGACACCGGGGAGCTGTTTTTT
cdr3_aa: CASSLAGDTGELFF
clone_size: many
cdr3_length: 14
v_call: TRBV5-1
j_call: TRBJ2-2
d_call: .

cdr3_nt: TGTGCCAGCAAGGGTTACGACAGGACGAACACTGAAGCTTTCTTT
cdr3_aa: CASKGYDRTNTEAFF
clone_size: .
cdr3_length: 15
v_call: TRBV25-1
j_call: TRBJ1-1
d_call: .

cdr3_nt: TGTGCCAGCAGTCTCTTCTCCGGTGGGACTGAAGCTTTCTTT
cdr3_aa: CASSLFSGGTEAFF
clone_size: many
cdr3_length: 14
v_call: TRBV6-5
j_call: TRBJ1-1
d_call: .

cdr3_nt: TGTGCCAGTAGTATAGCGGGGGGCTCCTACGAGCAGTACTTC
cdr3_aa: CASSIAGGSYEQYF
clone_size: .
cdr3_length: 14
v_call: TRBV19
j_call: TRBJ2-7
d_call: TRBD2

cdr3_nt: TGCGCCAGCAGCCCCCCAGGGGGGGTTACAGGGAATGAAAAACTGTTTTTT
cdr3_aa: CASSPPGGVTGNEKLFF
clone_size: .
cdr3_length: 17
v_call: TRBV5-8
j_call: TRBJ1-4
d_call: TRBD1

cdr3_nt: TGTGCCAGCAGCCCCAGGGAAAATCAGCCCCAGCATTTT
cdr3_aa: CASSPRENQPQHF
clone_size: once
cdr3_length: 13
v_call: TRBV7-9
j_call: TRBJ1-5
d_call: .

cdr3_nt: TGCGCCAGCCGGACTAGCGGGGGGTCACAAGAGACCCAGTACTTC
cdr3_aa: CASRTSGGSQETQYF
clone_size: .
cdr3_length: 15
v_call: TRBV10-2
j_call: TRBJ2-5
d_call: TRBD2

cdr3_nt: TGCGCCAGCAGCCGCACAGGCGGCGGGGGGGACGAGCAGTACTTC
cdr3_aa: CASSRTGGGGDEQYF
clone_size: .
cdr3_length: 15
v_call: TRBV5-1
j_call: TRBJ2-7
d_call: TRBD2